This T cell receptor (beta chain) was profiled in a study of blood T cell repertoires in COVID-19. Study information: Acute and convalescent COVID-19 samples came from the United States, Italy and Spain. Sources were T cells, B-cell-depleted T cells, or PBMCs; the material itself was cDNA or gDNA.

The CDR3 spans 15 residues. Germline V gene sequence: CDR1 SGHAT, CDR2 FQNNGV. The V gene end was trimmed by 1 base and the J gene end by 8 bases; junction bases not matched to a gene: 5. As processed by the authors: The assay estimated nucleated cells by amplifying reference gene primers. Some clones are missing from TCRdb's copy, which holds only in-frame ones; the method was immunoSEQ multiplex PCR. Clone size and the V and J calls come from that table; the DNA yielded D and trimming. The repertoire holds about 32,000 clones, with 93% as singletons. This chain uses TRBV11-2 with TRBJ1-4; 9 positions match TRBD1. Sequencing was done on a sample of peripheral blood. The sequence derives from a male donor with active COVID-19. Here the CDR3 DNA reads TGTGCCAGCAGCTTAGTCGGGACAGGGTGGGAAAAACTGTTTTTT. Translating gives CASSLVGTGWEKLFF.